The rows below give T cell receptor beta chains drawn from one sample of a study of cytomegalovirus exposure and HLA in healthy donors. The data were produced by immunoSEQ multiplex PCR, yet TCRdb's version contains in-frame clones alone and is incomplete. The sample lists some 130,000 clones; more than 75% were seen once. Source material: PBMCs. These receptors originate from a man aged 25 to 40 in good health and CMV-seronegative. CDR3s include the opening cysteine and the closing phenylalanine or tryptophan. The D gene is left open where the match is weak. Where a row states a size, it is once, few, many or the class of an expanded clone; other rows omit it.

v_gene: TRBV19; abundance: .; d_gene: .; j_gene: TRBJ2-3; CDR3nt: TGTGCCAGTAGTAGACCCTCGTGGGGGGAAGATACGCAGTATTTT; CDR3aa: CASSRPSWGEDTQYF
v_gene: TRBV18; abundance: .; d_gene: TRBD1; j_gene: TRBJ1-4; CDR3nt: TGTGCCAGCTCAACAACGACAGGGGTTAATGAAAAACTGTTTTTT; CDR3aa: CASSTTTGVNEKLFF
v_gene: TRBV11-2; abundance: .; d_gene: .; j_gene: TRBJ2-7; CDR3nt: TGTGCCAGCAGCTCCCGGGAGAACTACGAGCAGTACTTC; CDR3aa: CASSSRENYEQYF
v_gene: TRBV29-1; abundance: once; d_gene: .; j_gene: TRBJ1-1; CDR3nt: TGCAGCGTTTGCTTGGGGGGGGACACTGAAGCTTTCTTT; CDR3aa: CSVCLGGDTEAFF
v_gene: TRBV6-5; abundance: few; d_gene: .; j_gene: TRBJ1-2; CDR3nt: TGTGCCAGCAGTTACTCGAGTCCCAGGTCTGGCTACACCTTC; CDR3aa: CASSYSSPRSGYTF
v_gene: TRBV4-1; abundance: .; d_gene: TRBD2; j_gene: TRBJ2-1; CDR3nt: TGCGCCAGCAGCCAAGGCCCCGCTAGCGGCCCTTACAATGAGCAGCTCTTC; CDR3aa: CASSQGPASGPYNEQLF
v_gene: TRBV6-1; abundance: .; d_gene: TRBD1; j_gene: TRBJ2-2; CDR3nt: TGTGCCAGCAGAGAGACAGGGGGGACCGGGGAGCTGTTTTTT; CDR3aa: CASRETGGTGELFF
v_gene: TRBV5-1; abundance: .; d_gene: .; j_gene: TRBJ2-1; CDR3nt: TGCGCCAGCAGACGCGGGACTGGCAATGAGCAGTTCTTC; CDR3aa: CASRRGTGNEQFF
v_gene: TRBV9; abundance: once; d_gene: TRBD2; j_gene: TRBJ2-7; CDR3nt: TGTGCCAGCAGCGCTTCTAGCGGGGGCTACGAGCAGTACTTC; CDR3aa: CASSASSGGYEQYF
v_gene: TRBV7-6; abundance: .; d_gene: TRBD2; j_gene: TRBJ2-1; CDR3nt: TGTGCCAGCAGCGCCCAATCCGGGACTAGCTCCAATGAGCAGTTCTTC; CDR3aa: CASSAQSGTSSNEQFF
v_gene: TRBV10-3; abundance: few; d_gene: .; j_gene: TRBJ1-2; CDR3nt: TGTGCCATCAGTGAGACAGAGAACTATGGCTACACCTTC; CDR3aa: CAISETENYGYTF
v_gene: TRBV6-5; abundance: .; d_gene: .; j_gene: TRBJ2-7; CDR3nt: TGTGCCAGCAGTTACCTAGACAGGCTAGGGGGACACGAGCAGTACTTC; CDR3aa: CASSYLDRLGGHEQYF
v_gene: TRBV19; abundance: .; d_gene: TRBD1; j_gene: TRBJ2-3; CDR3nt: TGTGCCAGTAGTACCCCGGTCTCTTTTGGACAGGGGGGGCGATTGACAGATACGCAGTATTTT; CDR3aa: CASSTPVSFGQGGRLTDTQYF
v_gene: TRBV27; abundance: .; d_gene: .; j_gene: TRBJ2-7; CDR3nt: TGTGCCAGCAGTTCCCAGACGGGATACGAGCAGTACTTC; CDR3aa: CASSSQTGYEQYF
v_gene: TRBV6-6; abundance: .; d_gene: .; j_gene: TRBJ2-7; CDR3nt: TGTGCCAGCAGACCACCGGGGGTTACCTACGAGCAGTACTTC; CDR3aa: CASRPPGVTYEQYF
v_gene: TRBV5-8; abundance: once; d_gene: .; j_gene: TRBJ2-4; CDR3nt: TGTGCCAGCAGCTTGGTAGAAAACATTCAGTACTTC; CDR3aa: CASSLVENIQYF
v_gene: TRBV6-5; abundance: .; d_gene: TRBD1; j_gene: TRBJ1-2; CDR3nt: TGTGCCAGCAGCTCGGGGACAGGGTTTGGCTACACCTTC; CDR3aa: CASSSGTGFGYTF
v_gene: TRBV5-1; abundance: .; d_gene: .; j_gene: TRBJ2-5; CDR3nt: TGCGCCAGCAGCTTGGCCCCGGGGGAAAAGACCCAGTACTTC; CDR3aa: CASSLAPGEKTQYF
v_gene: TRBV18; abundance: few; d_gene: .; j_gene: TRBJ2-7; CDR3nt: TGTGCCAGCTCACAGGGACAAGAGACGGAGCAGTACTTC; CDR3aa: CASSQGQETEQYF
v_gene: TRBV6-1; abundance: .; d_gene: .; j_gene: TRBJ1-3; CDR3nt: TGTGCCAGCAGGGCAGGGTCGATCAATGGAAACACCATATATTTT; CDR3aa: CASRAGSINGNTIYF
v_gene: TRBV2; abundance: few; d_gene: TRBD2; j_gene: TRBJ2-7; CDR3nt: TGTGCCAGCGGACTAGCGGGAGGTACCTACGAGCAGTACTTC; CDR3aa: CASGLAGGTYEQYF
v_gene: TRBV7-8; abundance: once; d_gene: TRBD1; j_gene: TRBJ2-7; CDR3nt: TGTGCCAGCAGCTTTAGACAGGGGGCGCGTGAGCAGTACTTC; CDR3aa: CASSFRQGAREQYF
v_gene: TRBV5-1; abundance: .; d_gene: TRBD1; j_gene: TRBJ2-4; CDR3nt: TGCGCCAGCAGCTTTACAGGGGATCTAGCCAAAAACATTCAGTACTTC; CDR3aa: CASSFTGDLAKNIQYF
v_gene: TRBV4-1; abundance: .; d_gene: TRBD2; j_gene: TRBJ2-7; CDR3nt: TGCGCCAGCGCCGGACAAGCGGGAGACTACGAGCAGTACTTC; CDR3aa: CASAGQAGDYEQYF
v_gene: TRBV30; abundance: .; d_gene: .; j_gene: TRBJ1-2; CDR3nt: TGTGCCTGGAGTGTTGGGGGCGGGGGCTACACCTTC; CDR3aa: CAWSVGGGGYTF
v_gene: TRBV14; abundance: .; d_gene: .; j_gene: TRBJ2-7; CDR3nt: TGTGCCAGCAGTGGTCAGATACCCTACGAGCAGTACTTC; CDR3aa: CASSGQIPYEQYF
v_gene: TRBV6-4; abundance: medium-sized; d_gene: TRBD2; j_gene: TRBJ2-3; CDR3nt: TGTGCCAGCCGCGCGGGGGAGACAGATACGCAGTATTTT; CDR3aa: CASRAGETDTQYF
v_gene: TRBV27; abundance: .; d_gene: .; j_gene: TRBJ2-7; CDR3nt: TGTGCCAGCAGTTTACGGCAGGCCCCCTCCTACGAGCAGTACTTC; CDR3aa: CASSLRQAPSYEQYF
v_gene: TRBV6-1; abundance: few; d_gene: .; j_gene: TRBJ2-7; CDR3nt: TGTGCCAGCAGTGAAGGACTACTAGGCTCCTACGAGCAGTACTTC; CDR3aa: CASSEGLLGSYEQYF
v_gene: TRBV27; abundance: .; d_gene: TRBD2; j_gene: TRBJ2-7; CDR3nt: TGTGCCAGCAGTCCACTTCTAGCGGGAGGTTACGAGCAGTACTTC; CDR3aa: CASSPLLAGGYEQYF
v_gene: TRBV6-5; abundance: .; d_gene: TRBD2; j_gene: TRBJ2-7; CDR3nt: TGTGCCAGCAGCCGTTCTAGCGGGAGACGCGAGCAGTACTTC; CDR3aa: CASSRSSGRREQYF
v_gene: TRBV28; abundance: once; d_gene: .; j_gene: TRBJ2-7; CDR3nt: TGTGCCAGCAGATCGACGCAGGGTAAGCAGTACTTC; CDR3aa: CASRSTQGKQYF
v_gene: TRBV20-1; abundance: .; d_gene: .; j_gene: TRBJ2-7; CDR3nt: TGCAGTGCTAGACCGGACGAGCAGTACTTC; CDR3aa: CSARPDEQYF
v_gene: TRBV4-3; abundance: .; d_gene: TRBD2; j_gene: TRBJ2-3; CDR3nt: TGCGCCAGCAGCTCACTAGCGGGAGAAGGCACAGATACGCAGTATTTT; CDR3aa: CASSSLAGEGTDTQYF
v_gene: TRBV19; abundance: .; d_gene: TRBD1; j_gene: TRBJ1-2; CDR3nt: TGTGCCAGTAGTATCGGGGACAGGGGGATCGATGGCTACACCTTC; CDR3aa: CASSIGDRGIDGYTF
v_gene: TRBV19; abundance: .; d_gene: .; j_gene: TRBJ1-2; CDR3nt: TGTGCCAGTAGTATAGGGCAGGCCGTCTATGGCTACACCTTC; CDR3aa: CASSIGQAVYGYTF
v_gene: TRBV6-5; abundance: .; d_gene: .; j_gene: TRBJ1-4; CDR3nt: TGTGCCAGCAGTTACTTGAACCGGGGAGAAAAACTGTTTTTT; CDR3aa: CASSYLNRGEKLFF
v_gene: TRBV30; abundance: .; d_gene: .; j_gene: TRBJ2-1; CDR3nt: TGTGCCTGGAGTGCCTCGTTATTTCAGTTCTTC; CDR3aa: CAWSASLFQFF
v_gene: TRBV18; abundance: few; d_gene: TRBD2; j_gene: TRBJ2-7; CDR3nt: TGTGCCAGCTCAGTGTTTGCGGGAGCGATCCACGAGCAGTACTTC; CDR3aa: CASSVFAGAIHEQYF
v_gene: TRBV19; abundance: few; d_gene: TRBD1; j_gene: TRBJ1-2; CDR3nt: TGTGCCAGTAGTCTGAACCCGGGACAGGGCAACTATGGCTACACCTTC; CDR3aa: CASSLNPGQGNYGYTF
v_gene: TRBV6-6; abundance: .; d_gene: .; j_gene: TRBJ2-2; CDR3nt: TGTGCCAGCAGTGCCGGGACATCGACGACCGGGGAGCTGTTTTTT; CDR3aa: CASSAGTSTTGELFF
v_gene: TRBV19; abundance: .; d_gene: .; j_gene: TRBJ2-3; CDR3nt: TGTGCCAGTAGTCCCCTTCACATTTTAAGCACAGATACGCAGTATTTT; CDR3aa: CASSPLHILSTDTQYF
v_gene: TRBV27; abundance: .; d_gene: .; j_gene: TRBJ1-1; CDR3nt: TGTGCCAGCAGTTTATCTGGGGACATGAACACTGAAGCTTTCTTT; CDR3aa: CASSLSGDMNTEAFF
v_gene: TRBV5-6; abundance: .; d_gene: .; j_gene: TRBJ2-1; CDR3nt: TGTGCCAGCAGCCTGCAGGGATTAGGGTTCTTC; CDR3aa: CASSLQGLGFF
v_gene: TRBV18; abundance: .; d_gene: TRBD1; j_gene: TRBJ1-2; CDR3nt: TGTGCCAGCTCAACGACAGGGGGCGCGGATGGCTACACCTTC; CDR3aa: CASSTTGGADGYTF
v_gene: TRBV27; abundance: .; d_gene: .; j_gene: TRBJ2-2; CDR3nt: TGTGCCAGCAGTTTATTCCGGGACACCGGGGAGCTGTTTTTT; CDR3aa: CASSLFRDTGELFF
v_gene: TRBV7-5; abundance: .; d_gene: .; j_gene: TRBJ2-7; CDR3nt: TGTGCCAGAAGCCCTGGGGCAGGTCCAAGATCCTACGAGCAGTACTTC; CDR3aa: CARSPGAGPRSYEQYF
v_gene: TRBV18; abundance: once; d_gene: TRBD1; j_gene: TRBJ1-4; CDR3nt: TGTGCCAGCTCGTCGCCGGGACAGGGGGCGGATGAAAAACTGTTTTTT; CDR3aa: CASSSPGQGADEKLFF
v_gene: TRBV19; abundance: .; d_gene: .; j_gene: TRBJ1-5; CDR3nt: TGTGCCAGTAGTCCGTTGACTGTCTATAGCAATCAGCCCCAGCATTTT; CDR3aa: CASSPLTVYSNQPQHF
v_gene: TRBV6-6; abundance: few; d_gene: .; j_gene: TRBJ2-3; CDR3nt: TGTGCCAGCAGTTACCGGCGGGATACGCAGTATTTT; CDR3aa: CASSYRRDTQYF
v_gene: TRBV25-1; abundance: .; d_gene: TRBD2; j_gene: TRBJ2-2; CDR3nt: TGTGCCAGCAGCCCGCCCGGCGGGAGGTCGGACACCGGGGAGCTGTTTTTT; CDR3aa: CASSPPGGRSDTGELFF
v_gene: TRBV4-1; abundance: .; d_gene: TRBD1; j_gene: TRBJ1-2; CDR3nt: TGCGCCAGCAGCCCGAGGACAGGGGGCCGGAACTATGGCTACACCTTC; CDR3aa: CASSPRTGGRNYGYTF